This T cell receptor (beta chain) came from a study of blood T cell repertoires in COVID-19. About the research overall: The origin of the acute and convalescent COVID-19 samples was the United States, Italy and Spain.

The CDR3 has 14 residues. Germline trimming cut 3 bases from V and 5 bases from J; bases unmatched to any gene: 6. Germline lookup yields CDR1 SGDLS and CDR2 YYNGEE. Under the authors' procedure: From reference gene primer amplification, estimates of nucleated cell counts were derived. Only in-frame clones appear in the TCRdb table, and some are missing; sequencing was by immunoSEQ multiplex PCR. That table supplies the V and J calls and clone size; D and trimming were determined from the DNA. The profile shows around 150,000 clones, more than 75% of them singletons. Sequenced: peripheral blood. The V gene is TRBV9, the J gene TRBJ2-7; 9 bases map to TRBD1. The TCR was taken from a man between 60 and 70 years old who had recovered from COVID-19. The CDR3 DNA reads TGTGCCAGCAGCGCAAACAGGGGGCGCGACGAGCAGTACTTC. It is translated as CASSANRGRDEQYF.